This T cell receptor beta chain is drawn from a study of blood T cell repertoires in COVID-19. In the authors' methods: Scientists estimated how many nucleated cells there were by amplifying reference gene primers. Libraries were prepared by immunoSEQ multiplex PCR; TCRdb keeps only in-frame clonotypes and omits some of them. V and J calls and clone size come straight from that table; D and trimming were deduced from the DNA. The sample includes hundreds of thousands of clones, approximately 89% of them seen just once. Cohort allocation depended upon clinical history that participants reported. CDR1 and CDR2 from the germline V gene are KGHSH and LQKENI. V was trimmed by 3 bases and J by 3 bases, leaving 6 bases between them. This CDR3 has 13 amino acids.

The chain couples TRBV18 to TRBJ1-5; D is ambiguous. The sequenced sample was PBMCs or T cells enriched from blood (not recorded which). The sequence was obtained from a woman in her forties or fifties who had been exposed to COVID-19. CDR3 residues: CASSPDINQPQHF. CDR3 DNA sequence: TGTGCCAGCTCACCTGACATCAATCAGCCCCAGCATTTT.